A selection of T cell receptor beta chains follows, all from one sample in a study of OX40 agonist ivuxolimab in advanced cancers. Assay: immunoSEQ multiplex PCR; the TCRdb copy retains only in-frame clones and omits some. The data contain tens of thousands of clones, just over 90% of them singletons. The sequenced sample was CD4+ or CD8+ T cells sorted from blood, obtained in a trial of the OX40 agonist ivuxolimab. The receptors were sampled from an adult with an advanced solid tumor such as melanoma, head and neck, liver or kidney cancer. The CDR3 runs from the conserved cysteine through the conserved F or W. Clone size is shown for a subset of rows, as once, few, many or a class of expanded clone.

14,TRBV4-2,once,CASSQVGLGEKLFF
13,TRBV30,once,CAWSKTGGQPQHF
14,TRBV6-1,few,CASKGPTSYNEQFF
15,TRBV6-5,NA,CASSYSPAIYNEQFF
14,TRBV5-4,NA,CASSSGQPRETQYF
14,TRBV5-1,NA,CASSFGGRQETQYF
15,TRBV5-4,NA,CASSLPQGGNEKLFF
18,TRBV5-1,NA,CASSVFPAGPGGTQPQHF
14,TRBV7-9,NA,CASSLAGAVDTQYF
16,TRBV11-2,NA,CASSLDRTGMGYGYTF
16,TRBV21-1,NA,CASSNWTGGRLYGYTF
15,TRBV6-1,NA,CASSGRLYYGHEQFF
17,TRBV7-2,NA,CASSLEVGAGVGGELFF
15,TRBV19,NA,CASSIGDNSNQPQHF
15,TRBV2,NA,CASSRRTGGTDTQYF
15,TRBV7-3,NA,CASSLLAGGPHEQFF
15,TRBV28,NA,CASSSPGTQAYGYTF
14,TRBV6-1,NA,CASRTSVGTDTQYF
13,TRBV27,few,CASSPRDAYGYTF
14,TRBV6-5,NA,CASSRRTGYYEQYF
15,TRBV28,NA,CASSFAGGPRNEQFF
14,TRBV7-9,NA,CASSLGGRGQTQYF
11,TRBV7-8,medium-sized,CASSLLQAKYF
19,TRBV28,NA,CASGGSPRSDHSGANVLTF
14,TRBV9,NA,CASSGRPEAETQYF
13,TRBV6-5,few,CASRKILNTEAFF
15,TRBV28,NA,CASKDLGSGANVLTF
14,TRBV28,few,CASRRFNRQYGYTF
11,TRBV14,once,CASSQKGALTF
18,TRBV5-5,once,CASSPRLAGGASTDTQYF
14,TRBV7-3,NA,CASSLGLSGGELFF
13,TRBV29-1,NA,CSFSGTYSYEQYF
14,TRBV5-4,NA,CASSLRGSNQPQHF
13,TRBV11-2,NA,CASGTGKGYGYTF
13,TRBV30,NA,CAWNGGTGNIQYF
14,TRBV19,NA,CASSGQGAGNTIYF
15,TRBV9,NA,CASSRQADSPYEQYF
14,TRBV2,NA,CASSDEGSRTEAFF
15,TRBV7-2,NA,CASSLSSNTPYEQYF
16,TRBV11-3,NA,CASSPRGGPNTGELFF
13,TRBV11-3,NA,CASSLDGTSSQYF
15,TRBV28,NA,CASSITGGLDGELFF
17,TRBV28,NA,CASSLYGQGAYGNTIYF
15,TRBV9,NA,CASSPRGTGGDTQYF
15,TRBV10-3,once,CAILEPGQGAIGYTF
11,TRBV9,once,CASSVPGQGGF
17,TRBV4-1,NA,CASSQDRGRLEAYEQYF